One sample yielded the 31 T cell receptor beta chains listed below, sequenced in a study of regulatory and conventional T cells in RAG deficiency. The method was immunoSEQ multiplex PCR; TCRdb's version includes in-frame clones alone and lacks a portion of them. Of about 28,000 clones listed, 90% to 95% were seen once; the top ten hold almost 0.85%. The sorted regulatory T cells were CD4+, CD25-high and CD127-low, with genomic DNA sequenced. The same specimen was also included in a second study, on regulatory T cells. That work states: Amplification used 52 TRBV primers and 13 TRBJ primers.

The source material was Tregs sorted from blood. All receptors come from a human donor in good health.

The V gene is TRBV6-1, the J gene TRBJ1-2; D perhaps matches TRBD1 (5 bases). The V and J ends lost 2 bases and 5 bases respectively, with 6 bases between them. Germline V gene sequence: CDR1 MNHNS, CDR2 SASEGT. The CDR3 extends over 12 amino acids. The CDR3 nucleotides read TGTGCCAGCAGTGAAAGGGGTTATGGCTACACCTTC. This codes for CASSERGYGYTF.

The rearrangement joins TRBV25-1 to TRBJ1-4; 7 bases are shared with TRBD1. Germline CDR1 and CDR2: MGHDK and SYGVNS. After removal of 6 bases from V and 7 bases from J, the junction contained 8 bases not matched to a gene. The CDR3 is made up of 14 amino acids. The CDR3 here is CASRTSGTVEKLFF. CDR3 sequence (DNA): TGTGCCAGCAGGACTTCCGGGACAGTTGAAAAACTGTTTTTT.

The V gene is TRBV9, the J gene TRBJ2-2; D is possibly TRBD1 or TRBD2 (5 bases each). Trimming cost V 4 bases and J 7 bases, with 17 bases left between them. The germline V gene has CDR1 SGDLS and CDR2 YYNGEE. This CDR3 is 15 amino acids long. CDR3 region: CASSPLGVFGGELFF. As DNA, the CDR3 is TGTGCCAGCAGCCCACTGGGGGTCTTCGGCGGGGAGCTGTTTTTT.

Remarks on this clone: The identical CDR3 is also encoded by other nucleotide sequences in the sample. The V and J genes are TRBV2 and TRBJ1-2; D remains ambiguous. The CDR3 totals 11 residues. The ends were cut back, 4 bases at V and 2 bases at J, with 2 bases in the middle. CDR1 is SNHLY, CDR2 FYNNEI, per germline. In DNA, the CDR3 is TGTGCCAGCAGTGTAAACTATGGCTACACCTTC. This translates into CASSVNYGYTF.

The chain joins TRBV5-6 to TRBJ1-2; 9 positions match TRBD1. The length of the CDR3 is 14 residues. CDR1 and CDR2 from the germline V gene are SGHDT and YYEEEE. V gave up 3 bases and J gave up 7 bases; unmatched junction bases: 7. CDR3 protein: CASSSSQGAFGYTF. CDR3 coding DNA: TGTGCCAGCAGCTCATCACAGGGGGCTTTTGGCTACACCTTC.

The V and J genes are TRBV19 and TRBJ1-5; 8 nucleotides match TRBD1. The CDR3 totals 15 residues. V dropped 5 bases and J dropped 6; count of bases not matched to a gene: 9. Germline V gene lookup returns CDR1 LNHDA and CDR2 SQIVND (reference sequence). The CDR3 spells CASSARQGIGQPQHF. CDR3 DNA sequence: TGTGCCAGTAGTGCCCGACAGGGGATAGGTCAGCCCCAGCATTTT.

This clone was seen just once. The V call is TRBV18, the J call TRBJ2-1, with D perhaps being TRBD1 or TRBD2 (6 bases each). The CDR3 runs to 16 residues. Germline V gene sequence: CDR1 KGHSH, CDR2 LQKENI. Trimming pared 2 bases from V and 5 bases from J, leaving 16 bases between. CDR3 amino acids: CASSPSWGAGNNEQFF. CDR3 in DNA: TGTGCCAGCTCACCATCGTGGGGGGCAGGTAACAATGAGCAGTTCTTC.

V usage is TRBV2 and J usage is TRBJ1-1; no definite D call. V shed 0 bases and J shed 0 bases, with 8 bases lying between them. The V gene's germline CDR1 is SNHLY and CDR2 FYNNEI. CDR3 length: 15 residues. The CDR3 sequence: CASSEAWTVNTEAFF. The CDR3 DNA reads as TGTGCCAGCAGTGAAGCATGGACGGTGAACACTGAAGCTTTCTTT. The full variable domain, rest sourced from reference TRBV2 and TRBJ1-1, is EPEVTQTPSHQVTQMGQEVILRCVPISNHLYFYWYRQILGQKVEFLVSFYNNEISEKSEIFDDQFSVERPDGSNFTLKIRSTKLEDSAMYFCASSEAWTVNTEAFFGQGTRLTVV.

The rearrangement joins TRBV30 to TRBJ2-7; possible D gene TRBD2, 5 bases. Germline V gene data show CDR1 as GTSNPN and CDR2 as SVGIG (reference sequence). V was pared by 4 bases and J by 0 bases, with 16 bases between. The CDR3 is 15 amino acids. CDR3 DNA sequence: TGTGCCTGGAACTTCAGGAGGAGTTACTCCTACGAGCAGTACTTC. Translating it yields CAWNFRRSYSYEQYF.

V is TRBV27 and J is TRBJ1-3; D gene unclear. Germline assignment: CDR1 MNHEY and CDR2 SMNVEV (reference sequence). V shed 6 bases and J shed 0 bases, with 9 bases lying between them. There are 14 residues in the CDR3. CDR3 sequence: CASSLRGSGNTIYF. CDR3 bases: TGTGCCAGCAGCCTACGGGGCTCTGGAAACACCATATATTTT.

The gene calls are TRBV2 and TRBJ2-5; D might be TRBD2 (5 bases). V was pared by 1 base and J by 6 bases, with 12 bases between. CDR1 and CDR2 from the germline V gene are SNHLY and FYNNEI. CDR3 length: 14 residues. CDR3 coding DNA: TGTGCCAGCAGTGAAGGTGTTAGCGTGCAGACCCAGTACTTC. As protein: CASSEGVSVQTQYF.

The CDR3 loop is CASSLGLGISYEQYF. CDR3 DNA sequence: TGTGCCAGCAGCCTCGGACTGGGGATCTCCTACGAGCAGTACTTC. The J gene is TRBJ2-7, the V gene TRBV7-9, with D perhaps TRBD2 (5 bases). Between the trimmed V and J ends, which lost 5 bases and 0 bases, there was a span of 14 bases. CDR3 length: 15 residues. The germline CDR1 and CDR2 sequences are SEHNR and FQNEAQ (reference sequence).

The CDR3 bases are TGTGCCAGTAGTAGAGGGGACGCCGGAAACACCATATATTTT. Its translation is CASSRGDAGNTIYF. This rearrangement joins TRBV19 to TRBJ1-3; D is possibly TRBD1 (5 bases). The V and J ends lost 4 bases and 4 bases respectively, with 11 bases between them. This CDR3 spans 14 amino acids. Germline V CDR1 and CDR2: LNHDA, SQIVND (reference sequence).

The V and J genes are TRBV28 and TRBJ1-1; weak D call: TRBD1 (5 bases). Germline lookup yields CDR1 MDHEN and CDR2 SYDVKM. The CDR3 has 14 residues. The ends were cut back, 6 bases at V and 11 bases at J, with 22 bases in the middle. The CDR3 coding sequence is TGTGCCAGCAGCCTTCTCGTTTGGGGCCCCCAGGCTTTCTTT. This codes for CASSLLVWGPQAFF. Full variable domain (remainder filled in from reference TRBV28 and TRBJ1-1): DVKVTQSSRYLVKRTGEKVFLECVQDMDHENMFWYRQDPGLGLRLIYFSYDVKMKEKGDIPEGYSVSREKKERFSLILESASTNQTSMYLCASSLLVWGPQAFFGQGTRLTVV.

V usage is TRBV14 and J usage is TRBJ2-5; 8 nucleotides agree with TRBD2. Germline-derived CDR1 and CDR2 are SGHDN and FVKESK. The CDR3 runs 14 residues. The V segment lost 5 bases and the J segment 7 bases; nucleotides outside the gene matches: 9. CDR3 region: CASSKQGLVVTQYF. In DNA, the CDR3 is TGTGCCAGCAGCAAACAGGGACTAGTAGTGACCCAGTACTTC.

This clone has only one observation. In nucleotides, the CDR3 is TGTGCCAGTAAAAGGACGGACTATGGCTACACCTTC. The encoded protein is CASKRTDYGYTF. The chain employs TRBV19 and TRBJ1-2; D is unresolved. Germline V gene data show CDR1 as LNHDA and CDR2 as SQIVND (reference sequence). This CDR3 has 12 residues. Trimming took off 7 bases at V and 3 bases at J, with 9 bases between the two ends.

The rearrangement uses TRBV5-1 and TRBJ1-4; a weak D match, TRBD1 (5 bases). Germline CDR1 SGHRS, CDR2 YFSETQ. V lost 4 bases to trimming and J lost 5 bases, with 12 bases between them. There are 14 residues in the CDR3. The CDR3 region is CASSIEPGNEKLFF. The CDR3 nucleotides are TGCGCCAGCAGCATCGAACCAGGGAATGAAAAACTGTTTTTT.

The V and J genes are TRBV5-1 and TRBJ2-5, with TRBD2 matching 12 bases. With 1 base clipped from V and 5 bases from J, the junction kept 3 bases outside the gene matches. Looked up from germline, CDR1 is SGHRS and CDR2 is YFSETQ. The CDR3 has 15 amino acids. Written as DNA, the CDR3 is TGCGCCAGCAGCTTGACTAGCGGGGGGCGGGAGACCCAGTACTTC. Amino acid sequence: CASSLTSGGRETQYF.

The chain employs TRBV5-1 and TRBJ2-3; maybe TRBD1 (7 bases). There are 16 residues in the CDR3. Trimming pared 6 bases from V and 3 bases from J, leaving 20 bases between. Germline CDR1 is SGHRS and CDR2 is YFSETQ. CDR3 protein: CASTLAPGGRTDTQYF. CDR3 in DNA: TGCGCCAGCACTCTGGCGCCAGGGGGGCGTACAGATACGCAGTATTTT.

The chain links TRBV5-4 to TRBJ2-6; D is possibly TRBD1 or TRBD2 (5 bases each). Trimming stripped 4 bases from V and 0 bases from J, with 11 bases between. The CDR3 extends over 16 amino acids. Germline V gene lookup returns CDR1 SGHNT and CDR2 YYREEE (reference sequence). CDR3 residues: CASSARGVSGANVLTF. In DNA form, the CDR3 reads TGTGCCAGCAGCGCGAGGGGCGTCTCTGGGGCCAACGTCCTGACTTTC.

This chain links TRBV28 with TRBJ1-1; D is unclear. Germline CDR1 and CDR2: MDHEN and SYDVKM. The V end lost 6 bases, the J end lost 2 bases, and 4 bases lay between the germline ends. This CDR3 is 11 amino acids long. Here the CDR3 reads CASSRNTEAFF. The CDR3 nucleotides read TGTGCCAGCAGCAGAAACACTGAAGCTTTCTTT.

The rearrangement uses TRBV14 and TRBJ2-3, with 10 bases fitting TRBD2. The CDR3 loop spans 16 amino acids. Per germline, CDR1 SGHDN and CDR2 FVKESK. Unmatched junction bases numbered 2, after V lost 0 bases and J lost 2 bases. The CDR3 is CASSQESGGVTDTQYF. The CDR3 DNA reads TGTGCCAGCAGCCAAGAAAGCGGGGGGGTCACAGATACGCAGTATTTT.

The chain recombines TRBV5-6 with TRBJ2-3; D ambiguous. The CDR3 is 12 amino acids. Germline CDR1 SGHDT, CDR2 YYEEEE. The V and J ends lost 3 bases and 6 bases respectively, with 8 bases between them. CDR3 DNA: TGTGCCAGCAGCTCACTAAAGGATACGCAGTATTTT. Translated, it gives CASSSLKDTQYF.

The gene calls are TRBV4-2 and TRBJ2-4; 10 bases match TRBD1. V was clipped by 0 bases and J by 1 base; unmatched bases: 3. This CDR3 comprises 17 residues. The germline V gene encodes CDR1 LGHNA and CDR2 YNFKEQ. The CDR3 spells CASSQEGDRGAKNIQYF. The CDR3 DNA reads TGTGCCAGCAGCCAAGAAGGGGACAGGGGTGCCAAAAACATTCAGTACTTC.

This clone was detected only a few times. The rearrangement joins TRBV6-5 to TRBJ1-6; D uncertain. Trimming shortened V by 4 bases and J by 10 bases, and 20 bases separated the two germline ends. There are 16 residues in the CDR3. Germline CDR1 is MNHEY and CDR2 is SVGAGI. CDR3 sequence reads: CASSWSGIRVGSPLHF. The DNA for the CDR3 is TGTGCCAGCAGTTGGTCCGGGATCCGGGTCGGATCACCCCTCCACTTT.

This clone was seen once. V gene TRBV6-5 combines with J gene TRBJ2-7, with TRBD1 as a possible D gene (6 bases). The germline CDR1 and CDR2 sequences are MNHEY and SVGAGI. V was cut by 6 bases and J by 5 bases, with 14 bases left in between. The CDR3 consists of 13 residues. Written as DNA, the CDR3 is TGTGCCAGCAGAGCCTACAGGGTCCACGAGCAGTACTTC. It translates to CASRAYRVHEQYF.

The chain carries TRBV27 and TRBJ1-3; weak D call: TRBD1 (6 bases). The CDR3 is 13 residues long. The germline V and J ends were trimmed by 5 bases and 9 bases, with 14 bases remaining between them. The V gene's germline CDR1 is MNHEY and CDR2 SMNVEV (reference sequence). The CDR3 here is CASSGGGGGTIYF. CDR3 DNA sequence: TGTGCCAGCAGTGGGGGGGGAGGGGGCACCATATATTTT.

A single count supports this clone. The chain employs TRBV10-3 and TRBJ2-7, with 14 bases fitting TRBD2. The CDR3 length is 16 residues. V gave up 4 bases and J gave up 0 bases; unmatched junction bases: 2. CDR1 and CDR2 from the germline V gene are ENHRY and SYGVKD. The CDR3 loop is CAISAGLAGASYEQYF. For the CDR3, the DNA is TGTGCCATCAGTGCGGGACTAGCGGGGGCCTCCTACGAGCAGTACTTC.

This clone was observed a handful of times. The chain is built from TRBV5-8 and TRBJ2-1; D is unclear. Per the germline V gene, CDR1 is SGHTS and CDR2 is YDEGEE. This CDR3 is 12 amino acids long. V lost 2 bases and J 10 bases, leaving 10 bases between the germline ends. CDR3 amino acids: CASSFRRVEQFF. For the CDR3, the DNA is TGTGCCAGCAGCTTTAGAAGGGTCGAGCAGTTCTTC.

The V and J genes are TRBV5-4 and TRBJ1-2, with TRBD1 identical over 8 bases. This CDR3 is built from 14 residues. Germline CDR1 reads SGHNT; CDR2 reads YYREEE (reference sequence). The V segment lost 5 bases and the J segment 4 bases; nucleotides outside the gene matches: 7. This chain's CDR3 is CASSADRAFYGYTF. The CDR3 DNA sequence: TGTGCCAGCAGTGCGGACAGGGCGTTCTATGGCTACACCTTC.

The CDR3 loop reads CASREVDEKLFF. DNA for the CDR3: TGTGCCAGTAGGGAGGTCGACGAAAAACTGTTTTTT. This chain connects TRBV19 to TRBJ1-4; D is ambiguous. Looked up from germline, CDR1 is LNHDA and CDR2 is SQIVND (reference sequence). The V gene lost 6 bases and the J gene lost 8 bases, with 10 bases spanning the gap. The length of the CDR3 is 12 residues.